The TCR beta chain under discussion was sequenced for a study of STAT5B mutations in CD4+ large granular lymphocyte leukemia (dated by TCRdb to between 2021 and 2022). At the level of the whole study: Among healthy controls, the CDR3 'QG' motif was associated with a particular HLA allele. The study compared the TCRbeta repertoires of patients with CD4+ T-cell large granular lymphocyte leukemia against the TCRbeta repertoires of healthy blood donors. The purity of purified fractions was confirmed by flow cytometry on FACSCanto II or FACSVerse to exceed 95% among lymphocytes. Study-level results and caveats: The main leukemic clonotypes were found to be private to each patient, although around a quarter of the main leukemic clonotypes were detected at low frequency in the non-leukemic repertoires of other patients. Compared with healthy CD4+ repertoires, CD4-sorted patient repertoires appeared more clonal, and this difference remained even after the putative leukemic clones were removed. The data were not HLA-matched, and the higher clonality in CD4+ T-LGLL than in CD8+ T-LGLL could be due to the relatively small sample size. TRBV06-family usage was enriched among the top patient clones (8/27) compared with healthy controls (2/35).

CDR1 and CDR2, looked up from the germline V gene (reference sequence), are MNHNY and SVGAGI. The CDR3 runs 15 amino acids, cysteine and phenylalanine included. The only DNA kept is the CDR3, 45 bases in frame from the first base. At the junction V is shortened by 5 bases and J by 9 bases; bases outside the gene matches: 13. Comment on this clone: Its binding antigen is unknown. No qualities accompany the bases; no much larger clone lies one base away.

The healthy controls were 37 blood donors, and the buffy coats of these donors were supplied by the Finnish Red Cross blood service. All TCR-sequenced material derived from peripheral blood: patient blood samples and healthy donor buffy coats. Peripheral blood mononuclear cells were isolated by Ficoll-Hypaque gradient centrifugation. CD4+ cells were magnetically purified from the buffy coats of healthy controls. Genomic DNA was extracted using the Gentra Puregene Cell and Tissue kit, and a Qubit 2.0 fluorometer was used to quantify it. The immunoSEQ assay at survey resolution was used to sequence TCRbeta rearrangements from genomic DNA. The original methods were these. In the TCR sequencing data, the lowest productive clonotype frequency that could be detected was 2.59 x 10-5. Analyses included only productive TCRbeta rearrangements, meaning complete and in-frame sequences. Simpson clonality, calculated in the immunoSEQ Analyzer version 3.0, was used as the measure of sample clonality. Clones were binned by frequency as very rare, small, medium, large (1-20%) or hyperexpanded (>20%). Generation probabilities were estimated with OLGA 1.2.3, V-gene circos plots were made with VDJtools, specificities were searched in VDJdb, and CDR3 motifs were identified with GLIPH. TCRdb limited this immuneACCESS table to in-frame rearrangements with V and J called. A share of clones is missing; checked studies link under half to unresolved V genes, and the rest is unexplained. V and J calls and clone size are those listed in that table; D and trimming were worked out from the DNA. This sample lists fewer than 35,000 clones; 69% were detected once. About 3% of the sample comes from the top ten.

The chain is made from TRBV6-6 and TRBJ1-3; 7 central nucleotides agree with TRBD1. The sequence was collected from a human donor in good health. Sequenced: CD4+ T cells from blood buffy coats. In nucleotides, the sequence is TGTGCCAGCAGTCCCCGGACAGGAATAATCGGCACCATATATTTT. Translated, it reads CASSPRTGIIGTIYF.